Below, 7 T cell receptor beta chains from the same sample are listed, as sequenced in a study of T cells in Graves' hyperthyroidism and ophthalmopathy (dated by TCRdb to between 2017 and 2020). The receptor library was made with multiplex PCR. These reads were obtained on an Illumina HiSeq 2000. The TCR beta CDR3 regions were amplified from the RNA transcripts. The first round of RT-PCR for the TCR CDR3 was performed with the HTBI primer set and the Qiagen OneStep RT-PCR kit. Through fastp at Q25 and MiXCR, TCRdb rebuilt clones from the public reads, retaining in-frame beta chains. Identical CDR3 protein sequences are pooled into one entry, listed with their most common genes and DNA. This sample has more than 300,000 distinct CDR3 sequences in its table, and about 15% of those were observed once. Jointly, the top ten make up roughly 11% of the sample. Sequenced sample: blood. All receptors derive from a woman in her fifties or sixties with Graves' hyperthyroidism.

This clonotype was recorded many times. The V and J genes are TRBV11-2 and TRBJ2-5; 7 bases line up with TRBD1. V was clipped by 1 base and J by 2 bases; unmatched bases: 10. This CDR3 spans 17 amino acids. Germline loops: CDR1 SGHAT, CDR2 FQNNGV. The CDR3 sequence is CASSLGPTGTGQETQYF. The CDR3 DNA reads TGTGCCAGCAGCTTAGGCCCGACAGGGACGGGGCAAGAGACCCAGTACTTC.

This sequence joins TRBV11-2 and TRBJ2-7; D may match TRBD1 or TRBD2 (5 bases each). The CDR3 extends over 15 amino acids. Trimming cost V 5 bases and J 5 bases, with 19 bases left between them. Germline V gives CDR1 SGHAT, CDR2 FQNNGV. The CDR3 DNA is TGTGCCAGCAGCCGGGACCCTGGGAAGAGGGACGAGCAGTACTTC. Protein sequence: CASSRDPGKRDEQYF.

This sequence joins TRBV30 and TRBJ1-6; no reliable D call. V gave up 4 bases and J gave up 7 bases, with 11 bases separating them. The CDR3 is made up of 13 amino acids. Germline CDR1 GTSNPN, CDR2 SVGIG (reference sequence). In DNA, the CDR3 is TGTGCCTGGAAGCCGGACTTAAATTCACCCCTCCACTTT. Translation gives CAWKPDLNSPLHF.

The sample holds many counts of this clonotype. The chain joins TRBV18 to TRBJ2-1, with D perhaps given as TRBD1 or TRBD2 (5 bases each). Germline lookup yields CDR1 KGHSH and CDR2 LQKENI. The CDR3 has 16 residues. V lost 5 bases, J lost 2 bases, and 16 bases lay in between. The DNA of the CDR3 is TGTGCCAGCTCAATCGGGACCTTGAGCCCCTACAATGAGCAGTTCTTC. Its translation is CASSIGTLSPYNEQFF. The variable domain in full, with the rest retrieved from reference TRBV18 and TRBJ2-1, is NAGVMQNPRHLVRRRGQEARLRCSPMKGHSHVYWYRQLPEEGLKFMVYLQKENIIDESGMPKERFSAEFPKEGPSILRIQQVVRGDSAAYFCASSIGTLSPYNEQFFGPGTRLTVL.

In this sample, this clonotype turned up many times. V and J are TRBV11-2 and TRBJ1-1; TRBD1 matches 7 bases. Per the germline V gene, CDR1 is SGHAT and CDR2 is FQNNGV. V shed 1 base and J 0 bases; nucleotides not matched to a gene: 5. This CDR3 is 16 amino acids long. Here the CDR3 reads CASSLATGVMNTEAFF. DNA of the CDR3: TGTGCCAGCAGCTTAGCAACAGGGGTTATGAACACTGAAGCTTTCTTT.

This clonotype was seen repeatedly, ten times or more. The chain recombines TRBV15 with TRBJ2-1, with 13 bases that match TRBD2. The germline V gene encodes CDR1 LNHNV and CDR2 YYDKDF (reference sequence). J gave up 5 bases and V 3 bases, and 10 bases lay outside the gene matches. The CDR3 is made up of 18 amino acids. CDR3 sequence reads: CATSRTGLAGYSNNEQFF. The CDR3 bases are TGTGCCACCAGCAGGACGGGACTAGCGGGATATAGTAACAATGAGCAGTTCTTC. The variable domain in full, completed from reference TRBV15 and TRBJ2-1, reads DAMVIQNPRYQVTQFGKPVTLSCSQTLNHNVMYWYQQKSSQAPKLLFHYYDKDFNNEADTPDNFQSRRPNTSFCFLDIRSPGLGDTAMYLCATSRTGLAGYSNNEQFFGPGTRLTVL.

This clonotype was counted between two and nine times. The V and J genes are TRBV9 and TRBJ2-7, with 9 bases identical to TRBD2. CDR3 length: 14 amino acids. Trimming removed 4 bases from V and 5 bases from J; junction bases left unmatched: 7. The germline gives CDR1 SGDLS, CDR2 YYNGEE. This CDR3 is CASSLSGSVNEQYF. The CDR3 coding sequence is TGTGCCAGCAGCCTTAGCGGGAGTGTCAACGAGCAGTACTTC. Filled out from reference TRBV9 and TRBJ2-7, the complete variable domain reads DSGVTQTPKHLITATGQRVTLRCSPRSGDLSVYWYQQSLDQGLQFLIQYYNGEERAKGNILERFSAQQFPDLHSELNLSSLELGDSALYFCASSLSGSVNEQYFGPGTRLTVT.